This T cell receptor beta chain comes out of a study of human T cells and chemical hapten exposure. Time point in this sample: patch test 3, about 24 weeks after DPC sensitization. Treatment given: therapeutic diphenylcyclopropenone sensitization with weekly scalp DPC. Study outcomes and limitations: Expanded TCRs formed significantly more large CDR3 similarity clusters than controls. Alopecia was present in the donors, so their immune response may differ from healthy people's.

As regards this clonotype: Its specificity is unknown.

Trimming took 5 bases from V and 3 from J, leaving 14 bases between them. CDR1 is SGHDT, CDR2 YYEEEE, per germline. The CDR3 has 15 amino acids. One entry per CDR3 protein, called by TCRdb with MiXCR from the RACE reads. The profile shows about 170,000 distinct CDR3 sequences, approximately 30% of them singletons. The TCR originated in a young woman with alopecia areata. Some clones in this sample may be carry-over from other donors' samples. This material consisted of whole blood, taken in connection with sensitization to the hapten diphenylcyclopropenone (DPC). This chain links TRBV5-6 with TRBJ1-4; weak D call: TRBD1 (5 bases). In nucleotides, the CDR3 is TGTGCCAGCAGACGGCGACAGTTGGCTAATGAAAAACTGTTTTTT. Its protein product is CASRRRQLANEKLFF. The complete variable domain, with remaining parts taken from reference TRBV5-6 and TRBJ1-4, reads DAGVTQSPTHLIKTRGQQVTLRCSPKSGHDTVSWYQQALGQGPQFIFQYYEEEERQRGNFPDRFSGHQFPNYSSELNVNALLLGDSALYLCASRRRQLANEKLFFGSGTQLSVL.